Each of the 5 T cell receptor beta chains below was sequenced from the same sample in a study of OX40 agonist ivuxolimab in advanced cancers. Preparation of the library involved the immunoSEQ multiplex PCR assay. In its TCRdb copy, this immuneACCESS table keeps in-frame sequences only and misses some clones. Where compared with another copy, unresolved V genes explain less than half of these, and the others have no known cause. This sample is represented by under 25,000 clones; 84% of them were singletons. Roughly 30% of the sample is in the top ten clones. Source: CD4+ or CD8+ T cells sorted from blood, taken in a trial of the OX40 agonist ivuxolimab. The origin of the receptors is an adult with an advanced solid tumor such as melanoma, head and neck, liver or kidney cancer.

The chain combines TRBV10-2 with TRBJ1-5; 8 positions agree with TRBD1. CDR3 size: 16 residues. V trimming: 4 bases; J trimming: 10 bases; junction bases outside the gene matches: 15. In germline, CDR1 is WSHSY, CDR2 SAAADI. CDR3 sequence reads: CASSVKDRAAMYPQHF. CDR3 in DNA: TGCGCCAGCAGTGTGAAGGACAGGGCGGCGATGTATCCCCAGCATTTT.

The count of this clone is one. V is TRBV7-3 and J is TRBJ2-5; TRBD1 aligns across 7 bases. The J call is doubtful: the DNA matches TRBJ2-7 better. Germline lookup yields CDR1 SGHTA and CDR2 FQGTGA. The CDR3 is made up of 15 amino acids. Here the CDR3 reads CASSFRQGPSYEQYF. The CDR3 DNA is TGTGCCAGCAGCTTCCGACAGGGCCCATCCTACGAGCAGTACTTC.

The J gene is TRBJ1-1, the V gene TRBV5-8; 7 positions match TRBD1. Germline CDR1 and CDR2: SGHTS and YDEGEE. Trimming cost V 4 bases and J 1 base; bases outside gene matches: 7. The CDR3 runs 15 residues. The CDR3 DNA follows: TGTGCCAGCAGCCAGGGACAGCATAGGAACACTGAAGCTTTCTTT. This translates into CASSQGQHRNTEAFF.

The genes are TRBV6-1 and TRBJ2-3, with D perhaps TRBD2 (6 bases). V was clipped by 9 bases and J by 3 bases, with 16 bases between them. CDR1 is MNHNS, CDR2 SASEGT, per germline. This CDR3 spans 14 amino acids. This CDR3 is CASLGRGRTDTQYF. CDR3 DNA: TGTGCCAGTTTAGGGCGGGGCAGGACAGATACGCAGTATTTT.

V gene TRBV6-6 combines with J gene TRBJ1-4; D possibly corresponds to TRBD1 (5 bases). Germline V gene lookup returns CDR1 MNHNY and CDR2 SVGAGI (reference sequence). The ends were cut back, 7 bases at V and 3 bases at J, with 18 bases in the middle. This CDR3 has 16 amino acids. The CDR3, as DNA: TGTGCCAGCAATAAGGGGAAGGTGGCTCCTAATGAAAAACTGTTTTTT. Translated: CASNKGKVAPNEKLFF.